This is a list of T cell receptor beta chains from one sample in a study of blood T cells in healthy people across ages. From the 5' RACE reads, TCRdb called clonotypes with MiXCR, one entry per CDR3 protein. Among about 1.8 million distinct CDR3 sequences listed, around 50% were seen once. Sample: blood. The source is a woman between 40 and 55 years old in good health. The CDR3 runs from the conserved cysteine through the conserved F or W. A D gene is named only where the DNA matches it firmly. Size is omitted from some rows. Given values are once, few, many or a class for expanded clones.

j_call v_call d_call clone_size cdr3_nt cdr3_aa
TRBJ1-6 TRBV4-3 . . TGCGCCAGCAGCCAGTTCCGGGACGCTGATAATTCACCCCTCCACTTT CASSQFRDADNSPLHF
TRBJ2-5 TRBV7-2 TRBD2 . TGTGCCAGCAGCTTCCAAGCGGGGGACGTCAAAGAGACCCAGTACTTC CASSFQAGDVKETQYF
TRBJ2-5 TRBV20-1 . . TGCAGTGCTACTACTAGGGGAGAGACCCAGTACTTC CSATTRGETQYF
TRBJ2-1 TRBV3-1 TRBD1 . TGTGCCAGCAGCCAAGACCCTAACAGGGGGCGGTGGTACAATGAGCAGTTCTTC CASSQDPNRGRWYNEQFF
TRBJ2-7 TRBV5-5 . few TGTGCCAGCAGCTTGGGGGGGGAGGCTTCCTACGAGCAGTACTTC CASSLGGEASYEQYF
TRBJ2-5 TRBV12-3/TRBV12-4 . . TGTGCCAGCAGCTACAACCCGACAGTTCAAGAGACCCAGTACTTC CASSYNPTVQETQYF
TRBJ2-1 TRBV5-6 . . TGTGCCAGCAGCAACGGACAGTACAATGAGCAGTTCTTC CASSNGQYNEQFF
TRBJ2-5 TRBV7-3 . . TGTGCCAGCAGCCCCCTTGGGGGCATCCAAGAGACCCAGTACTTC CASSPLGGIQETQYF
TRBJ2-1 TRBV14 TRBD1 few TGTGCCAGCAGCCTACTGGGACAGGGGGCAAGGTCCAATGAGCAGTTCTTC CASSLLGQGARSNEQFF
TRBJ2-5 TRBV20-1 TRBD1 . TGCAGTGCACCGGGACAGGGATTTCACAAGAAGACCCAGTACTTC CSAPGQGFHKKTQYF
TRBJ2-5 TRBV7-9 . few TGTGCCAGCAGCACGCCGGAAACCCAAGAGACCCAGTACTTC CASSTPETQETQYF
TRBJ1-6 TRBV2 . few TGTGCCAGCAGTGAAGCTCGGACGAATTCACCCCTCCACTTT CASSEARTNSPLHF
TRBJ1-2 TRBV6-6 . . TGTGCCAGCAGTTACCGGGACGGTGCTCAGTTGCGCTATGGCTACACCTTC CASSYRDGAQLRYGYTF
TRBJ2-7 TRBV20-1 . few TGCAGTGCTAGAGATAAGGGACCCCTCAGGCCTTACGAGCAGTACTTC CSARDKGPLRPYEQYF
TRBJ2-5 TRBV24-1 . . TGTGCCACCAGTGGTCCCGGGGGTCCTAAAGAGACCCAGTACTTC CATSGPGGPKETQYF
TRBJ2-1 TRBV15 TRBD1 . TGTGCCACCACTCTTGGACAGGGGACCTACAATGAGCAGTTCTTC CATTLGQGTYNEQFF
TRBJ1-6 TRBV20-1 TRBD1 . TGCAGTGCTAGGACAGGGGCCTATAATTCACCCCTCCACTTT CSARTGAYNSPLHF
TRBJ2-1 TRBV11-2 . . TGTGCCAGCAGCTTAGAACCCGACACCTACAATGAGCAGTTCTTC CASSLEPDTYNEQFF
TRBJ2-7 TRBV7-2 . . TGTGCCAGCAGCTTATTTTTCAGCTACGAGCAGTACTTC CASSLFFSYEQYF
TRBJ2-7 TRBV12-3/TRBV12-4 TRBD1 few TGTGCCAGCAGTTTGGTGGGTTTGGGGACAGGGGGAGGCGAGCAGTACTTC CASSLVGLGTGGGEQYF
TRBJ2-1 TRBV9 . . TGTGCCAGCAGCGTAGTCGAAAACAATGAGCAGTTCTTC CASSVVENNEQFF
TRBJ2-4 TRBV4-3 . few TGCGCCAGCAGCCAATCGGCAGCGGGCATTCAGTACTTC CASSQSAAGIQYF
TRBJ1-2 TRBV18 . . TGTGCCAGCTCTTCAGTAACAGACTATGGCTACACCTTC CASSSVTDYGYTF
TRBJ1-2 TRBV28 TRBD1 . TGTGCCAGCAGTTCTCACGGGACAGGGACCCGCGGCTACACCTTC CASSSHGTGTRGYTF
TRBJ1-1 TRBV4-1 . . TGCGCCAGCAGCCATGGGGGCTTGAACACTGAAGCTTTCTTT CASSHGGLNTEAFF
TRBJ1-5 TRBV28 TRBD1 . TGTGCCAGCAGTTTTATAGTCCAGGACAGGGGCAATCAGCCCCAGCATTTT CASSFIVQDRGNQPQHF
TRBJ1-2 TRBV25-1 . . TGTGCCAGCAGTGATACAAAGCGCCATGGCTACACCTTC CASSDTKRHGYTF
TRBJ2-5 TRBV7-9 TRBD2 many TGTGCCAGCAGCTTGACTAGCGGGAGAGAGACCCAGTACTTC CASSLTSGRETQYF